A selection of T cell receptor beta chains follows, all from one sample in a study of CXCR3 chemokines and chemotherapy response in bladder cancer. TCRdb independently ran MiXCR on the PCR reads; one entry per CDR3 protein. The profile covers a few hundred distinct CDR3 sequences, with 10% to 15% appearing a single time and less than 45% taken by the ten largest. Collection took place from a patient whose treatment included neoadjuvant chemotherapy. The receptors were gathered from a human donor with bladder cancer that did not respond to neoadjuvant chemotherapy. Both conserved end residues are part of each CDR3. Fields, in order: clone size, D gene, J gene, V gene, CDR3 protein, CDR3 DNA. D genes are given only for firm matches. Where a row states a size, it is once, few, many or the class of an expanded clone; other rows omit it.

>many|NA|TRBJ1-6|TRBV12-3/TRBV12-4
CASSFQLLYNSPLHF
TGTGCCAGCAGTTTTCAACTTCTCTATAATTCACCCCTCCACTTT
>medium-sized|NA|TRBJ1-2|TRBV20-1
CSARDVEAPERGYTF
TGCAGTGCTAGAGATGTAGAGGCCCCGGAACGGGGCTACACCTTC
>many|NA|TRBJ2-5|TRBV4-1
CASSQDKTGLQTQYF
TGCGCCAGCAGCCAAGATAAAACAGGCCTACAGACCCAGTACTTC
>few|NA|TRBJ2-7|TRBV28
CASSSGRWEQYF
TGTGCCAGCAGTTCGGGACGGTGGGAGCAGTACTTC
>medium-sized|TRBD1|TRBJ2-7|TRBV7-9
CASSLANRGHEQYF
TGTGCCAGCAGCTTAGCGAACAGGGGGCACGAGCAGTACTTC
>large|NA|TRBJ1-6|TRBV18
CASSPFQGGSPLHF
TGTGCCAGTTCACCATTCCAGGGTGGGTCACCCCTCCACTTT
>large|NA|TRBJ1-6|TRBV19
CASSSSGTLGLSPLHF
TGTGCCAGTAGCAGCTCCGGGACTTTGGGGCTATCACCCCTCCACTTT
>large|NA|TRBJ1-5|TRBV19
CASSMTGGGTQPQHF
TGTGCCAGTAGTATGACAGGAGGCGGAACTCAGCCCCAGCATTTT
>large|TRBD1|TRBJ1-2|TRBV19
CASSKDRDYGYTF
TGTGCCAGTAGTAAGGACAGGGATTATGGCTACACCTTC
>medium-sized|TRBD1|TRBJ2-7|TRBV5-6
CASSSDRQGNSPYEQYF
TGTGCCAGCAGTTCGGACAGACAGGGAAATTCTCCCTACGAGCAGTACTTC
>large|TRBD2|TRBJ2-2|TRBV7-9
CASSLTERGVGELFF
TGTGCCAGCAGCTTAACCGAGCGGGGGGTCGGGGAGCTGTTTTTT
>medium-sized|NA|TRBJ1-5|TRBV18
CASSPGNQPQHF
TGTGCCAGCTCACCAGGGAATCAGCCCCAGCATTTT
>hyperexpanded|NA|TRBJ2-1|TRBV6-1
CASSEWAGPYNEQFF
TGTGCCAGCAGTGAATGGGCAGGTCCTTACAATGAGCAGTTCTTC
>large|NA|TRBJ1-6|TRBV28
CASSKTHLALHF
TGTGCCAGCAGTAAGACTCACCTGGCCCTCCACTTT
>large|NA|TRBJ2-3|TRBV11-1
CASSQETGLTKDTQYF
TGTGCCAGCAGCCAAGAGACCGGACTTACAAAAGATACGCAGTATTTT
>many|NA|TRBJ2-7|TRBV28
CASSFRRAGSSYEQYF
TGTGCCAGCAGTTTTCGTCGGGCAGGCTCCTCCTACGAGCAGTACTTC
>medium-sized|TRBD2|TRBJ2-2|TRBV11-2
CASSRLAGANTGELFF
TGTGCCAGCAGTCGACTAGCGGGGGCTAACACCGGGGAGCTGTTTTTT
>large|TRBD2|TRBJ2-3|TRBV13
CASSLTSGWLSSTDTQYF
TGTGCCAGCAGCTTGACTAGCGGGTGGCTGTCTAGCACAGATACGCAGTATTTT
>hyperexpanded|TRBD2|TRBJ2-4|TRBV6-2/TRBV6-3
CASSYKTVGRETSKNIQYF
TGTGCCAGCAGTTATAAAACTGTTGGGCGGGAGACGTCCAAAAACATTCAGTACTTC
>medium-sized|NA|TRBJ2-7|TRBV7-2
CASSLAGDSYYEQYF
TGTGCCAGCAGCTTAGCGGGGGACTCCTATTACGAGCAGTACTTC
>large|NA|TRBJ2-6|TRBV6-2/TRBV6-3
CASSYYGANVLTF
TGTGCCAGCAGTTACTATGGGGCCAACGTCCTGACTTTC
>medium-sized|NA|TRBJ2-7|TRBV2
CASSDRVSYEQYF
TGTGCCAGCAGTGACAGAGTTTCCTACGAGCAGTACTTC
>medium-sized|TRBD2|TRBJ2-4|TRBV28
CASSLTRGSGRPDIQYF
TGTGCCAGCAGTCTAACCCGCGGTAGCGGGAGGCCAGACATTCAGTACTTC
>medium-sized|TRBD2|TRBJ2-3|TRBV4-2
CASSSPWTSGNALDMQYF
TGTGCCAGCAGCTCCCCGTGGACTAGCGGAAATGCCCTAGATATGCAGTATTTT
>medium-sized|NA|TRBJ2-7|TRBV5-4
CASSLGGGQQYF
TGTGCCAGCAGCCTGGGAGGAGGGCAGCAGTACTTC
>medium-sized|TRBD1|TRBJ1-2|TRBV20-1
CSAREAGQGNGYTF
TGCAGTGCTAGAGAAGCGGGACAGGGGAATGGCTACACCTTC
>medium-sized|NA|TRBJ2-1|TRBV7-9
CASSQHRDNEQFF
TGTGCCAGCAGCCAGCACCGAGACAATGAGCAGTTCTTC
>medium-sized|NA|TRBJ2-1|TRBV28
CASSLPGLTPNEQFF
TGTGCCAGCAGTTTGCCGGGGTTAACTCCCAATGAGCAGTTCTTC
>NA|NA|TRBJ1-5|TRBV2
CASSEWSEDQPQHF
TGTGCCAGCAGTGAATGGAGTGAAGATCAGCCCCAGCATTTT
>large|NA|TRBJ2-3|TRBV12-3/TRBV12-4
CASSSRADTQYF
TGTGCCAGCAGTTCCAGGGCAGATACGCAGTATTTT
>large|NA|TRBJ2-4|TRBV7-2
CASSFREIQYF
TGTGCCAGCAGCTTCAGGGAAATTCAGTACTTC
>medium-sized|TRBD1|TRBJ2-3|TRBV27
CASSPSDRGTTDTQYF
TGTGCCAGCAGTCCCTCGGACAGGGGAACCACAGATACGCAGTATTTT